This TCR beta chain was documented in a study of monozygotic twins with inflammatory bowel disease. The CDR3 extends over 19 amino acids. Per germline, CDR1 MNHEY and CDR2 SVGAGI. A remark on this clonotype: Antigen: not known.

Template switching incorporated UMIs with a 6-nucleotide sample barcode. TCRdb re-analyzed the 5' RACE reads; it lists each CDR3 protein once, without DNA. In all, the sample yields more than 300,000 distinct CDR3 sequences. Study-wide points: Patients got different immunosuppressive treatments, which may have made their repertoires more variable. TCRbeta inverse Simpson diversity was decreased in IBD patients versus healthy co-twins.

The V and J genes are TRBV6-5 and TRBJ2-4; TCRdb lists TRBD2, though no DNA is available to test this call. The sample taken for sequencing was blood. The receptor comes from a human donor with ulcerative colitis or Crohn's disease, or a healthy co-twin of an affected twin (not recorded which). The CDR3 spells CASSYSTSGGLAAKNIQYF.